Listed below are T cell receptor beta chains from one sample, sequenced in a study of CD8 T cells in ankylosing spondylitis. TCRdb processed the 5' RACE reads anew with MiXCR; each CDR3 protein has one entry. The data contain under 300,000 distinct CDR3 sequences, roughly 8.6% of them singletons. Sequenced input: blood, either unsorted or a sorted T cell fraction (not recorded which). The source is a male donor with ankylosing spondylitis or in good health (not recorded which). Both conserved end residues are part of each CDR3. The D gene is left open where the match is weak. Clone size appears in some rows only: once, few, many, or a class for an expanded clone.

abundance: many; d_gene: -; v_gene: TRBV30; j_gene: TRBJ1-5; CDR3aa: CAWSEIRADQPQHF; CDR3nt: TGTGCCTGGAGTGAAATCAGGGCTGATCAGCCCCAGCATTTT
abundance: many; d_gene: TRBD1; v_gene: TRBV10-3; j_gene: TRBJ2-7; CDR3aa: CAISGTGVRYEQYF; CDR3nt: TGTGCCATCAGTGGGACAGGAGTACGGTACGAGCAGTACTTC
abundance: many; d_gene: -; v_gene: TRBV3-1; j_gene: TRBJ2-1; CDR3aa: CASSQVGGRAGEQFF; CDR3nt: TGTGCCAGCAGCCAAGTGGGGGGCCGTGCGGGTGAGCAGTTCTTC
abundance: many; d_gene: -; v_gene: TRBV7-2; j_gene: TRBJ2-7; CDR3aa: CASSFAGGSEQYF; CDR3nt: TGTGCCAGCAGCTTTGCCGGAGGCTCCGAGCAGTACTTC
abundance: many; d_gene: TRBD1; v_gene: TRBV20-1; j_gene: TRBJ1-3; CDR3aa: CSARTGTDSGNTIYF; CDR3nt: TGCAGTGCGAGAACCGGGACAGACTCTGGAAACACCATATATTTT
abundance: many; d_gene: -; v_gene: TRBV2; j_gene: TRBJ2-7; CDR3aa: CASTRTIENYEQYF; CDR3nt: TGTGCCAGCACACGTACAATCGAGAACTACGAGCAGTACTTC
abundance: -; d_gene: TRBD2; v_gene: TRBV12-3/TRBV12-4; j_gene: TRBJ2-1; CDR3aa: CASTPRTSGYNEQFF; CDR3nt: TGTGCCAGCACCCCTAGGACTAGCGGTTACAATGAGCAGTTCTTC
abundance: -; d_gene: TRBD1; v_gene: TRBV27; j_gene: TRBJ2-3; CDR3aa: CASRGTRTGRTDTQYF; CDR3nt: TGTGCCAGCCGAGGCACCCGGACAGGGCGCACAGATACGCAGTATTTT
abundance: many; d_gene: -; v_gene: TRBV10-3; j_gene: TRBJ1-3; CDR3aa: CAISESSVISGNTIYF; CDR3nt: TGTGCCATCAGTGAGTCGTCGGTCATCTCTGGAAACACCATATATTTT
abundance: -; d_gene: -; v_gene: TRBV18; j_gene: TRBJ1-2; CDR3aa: CASSPPGPYGYTF; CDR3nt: TGTGCCAGCTCACCACCGGGACCCTATGGCTACACCTTC
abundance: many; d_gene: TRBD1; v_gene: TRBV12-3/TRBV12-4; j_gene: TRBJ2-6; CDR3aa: CASSLGTVNVLTF; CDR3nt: TGTGCCAGCAGTTTGGGGACAGTAAACGTCCTGACTTTC
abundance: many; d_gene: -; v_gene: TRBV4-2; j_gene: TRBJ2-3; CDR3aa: CASSRQGTDTQYF; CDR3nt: TGTGCCAGCAGCCGACAGGGCACAGATACGCAGTATTTT
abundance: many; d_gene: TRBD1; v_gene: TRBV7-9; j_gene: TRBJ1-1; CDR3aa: CASSVAGGTNTEAFF; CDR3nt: TGTGCCAGCAGCGTAGCAGGGGGCACGAACACTGAAGCTTTCTTT
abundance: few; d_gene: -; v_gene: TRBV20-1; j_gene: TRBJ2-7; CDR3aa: CSASGSVSYEQYF; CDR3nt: TGCAGTGCTAGCGGGAGTGTGTCCTACGAGCAGTACTTC
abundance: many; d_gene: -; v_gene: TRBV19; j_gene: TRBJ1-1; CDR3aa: CASSTRAGYTEAFF; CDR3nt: TGTGCCAGTAGTACGCGGGCGGGGTATACTGAAGCTTTCTTT
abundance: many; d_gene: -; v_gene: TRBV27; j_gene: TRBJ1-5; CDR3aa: CASRLNLEGQPQHF; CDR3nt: TGTGCCAGCAGACTTAACCTCGAGGGTCAGCCCCAGCATTTT
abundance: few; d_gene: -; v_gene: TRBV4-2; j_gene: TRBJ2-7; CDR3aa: CASSPPRVSRQYF; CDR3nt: TGTGCCAGCAGCCCCCCCCGGGTTAGCCGGCAGTACTTC
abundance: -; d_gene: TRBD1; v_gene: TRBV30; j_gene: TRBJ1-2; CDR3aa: CAWARKQGGGGYTF; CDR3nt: TGTGCCTGGGCGAGAAAACAGGGGGGTGGAGGCTACACCTTC
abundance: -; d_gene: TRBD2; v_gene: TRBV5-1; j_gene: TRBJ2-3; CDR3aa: CASSGSGLADGTDTQYF; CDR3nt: TGCGCCAGCAGCGGATCGGGACTAGCGGACGGCACAGATACGCAGTATTTT
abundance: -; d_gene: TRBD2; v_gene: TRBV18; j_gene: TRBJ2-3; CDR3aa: CASSASLAGVMNTQYF; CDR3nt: TGTGCCAGCTCCGCCAGCCTAGCGGGAGTGATGAATACGCAGTATTTT
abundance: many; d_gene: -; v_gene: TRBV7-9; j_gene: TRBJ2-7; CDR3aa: CASSSWGRPNYEQYF; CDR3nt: TGTGCCAGCAGCTCCTGGGGCCGGCCAAACTACGAGCAGTACTTC
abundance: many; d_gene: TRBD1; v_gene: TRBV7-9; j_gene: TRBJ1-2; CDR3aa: CASSSDWTGVLNYGYTF; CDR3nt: TGTGCCAGCAGCTCTGATTGGACAGGGGTTCTCAACTATGGCTACACCTTC
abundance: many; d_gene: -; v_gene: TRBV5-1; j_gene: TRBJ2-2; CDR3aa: CASSLDRPNTGELFF; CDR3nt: TGCGCCAGCAGCTTGGATAGGCCGAACACCGGGGAGCTGTTTTTT
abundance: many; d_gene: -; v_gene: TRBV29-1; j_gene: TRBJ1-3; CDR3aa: CSVEDRASGNTIYF; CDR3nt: TGCAGCGTTGAGGACAGAGCCTCTGGAAACACCATATATTTT
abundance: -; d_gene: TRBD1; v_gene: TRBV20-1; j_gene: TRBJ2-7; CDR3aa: CSADSKAGGTYEQYF; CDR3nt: TGCAGTGCGGACTCGAAGGCAGGGGGCACCTACGAGCAGTACTTC
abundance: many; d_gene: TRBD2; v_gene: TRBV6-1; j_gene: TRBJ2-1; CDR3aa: CASSEQRGNEQFF; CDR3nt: TGTGCCAGCAGTGAACAGCGGGGTAATGAGCAGTTCTTC
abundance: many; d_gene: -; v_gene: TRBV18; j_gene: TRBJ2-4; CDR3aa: CASSQRQEGKNIQYF; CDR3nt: TGTGCCAGCTCACAGAGACAGGAGGGCAAAAACATTCAGTACTTC
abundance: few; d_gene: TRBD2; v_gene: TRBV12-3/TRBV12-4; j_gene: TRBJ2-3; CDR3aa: CASSPTSEGDTQYF; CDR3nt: TGTGCCAGCAGTCCCACTAGCGAGGGAGATACGCAGTATTTT